This T cell receptor beta chain was sequenced during a study of T cells in localized non-small cell lung cancer. The CDR3 is 11 residues long. V lost 8 bases to trimming and J lost 9 bases, with 11 bases between them. Looked up from germline, CDR1 is MNHNY and CDR2 is SVGAGI (reference sequence). Here immunoSEQ multiplex PCR was the method, and the copy in TCRdb shows in-frame clones only, minus some. The profile covers tens of thousands of clones, with roughly 89% appearing a single time and approximately 22% taken by the ten largest. The receptor's source is a man aged 40-75 years with stage I squamous cell lung carcinoma. The chain carries TRBV6-6 and TRBJ2-1; maybe TRBD1 (6 bases). Sample: peripheral blood, taken before any cancer treatment. CDR3 amino acids: CASGQGPEQFF. In nucleotides, the CDR3 is TGTGCCAGCGGGCAGGGGCCTGAGCAGTTCTTC.